These T cell receptor beta chains were read from a single sample in a study of T cells in Graves' hyperthyroidism and ophthalmopathy. One entry per CDR3 protein results from TCRdb running MiXCR on the multiplex PCR reads. Among a few hundred thousand distinct CDR3 sequences, about 18% were seen once, and the ten largest hold around two fifths. The sample was blood. The receptors originated from a young man with Graves' ophthalmopathy. Each CDR3 is given with its conserved first and last residue. A D gene is named only where the DNA matches it firmly. Clone size is given for some rows only: seen once, a few or many times, or a class if the clone is expanded.

j_call d_call clone_size v_call cdr3_nt cdr3_aa
TRBJ2-4 TRBD2 many TRBV3-1 TGTGCCAGCAGCCGCTTACGGGGGGGGGACGGAGCCAAAAACATTCAGTACTTC CASSRLRGGDGAKNIQYF
TRBJ2-5 TRBD2 many TRBV7-2 TGTGCCAGCAGCCTAGCGGGCCTCCAAGAGACCCAGTACTTC CASSLAGLQETQYF
TRBJ2-7 . . TRBV10-1 TGCGCCAGTCTCCTTGGGGGGAGCGAGCAGTACTTC CASLLGGSEQYF
TRBJ2-3 TRBD2 many TRBV5-1 TGCGCCAGCAGCTTGGCCTCGACTAGCGGTCCCTCAGATACGCAGTATTTT CASSLASTSGPSDTQYF
TRBJ2-3 . many TRBV12-3/TRBV12-4 TGTGCCAGCCGGTCGACGGTGAGCACAGATACGCAGTATTTT CASRSTVSTDTQYF
TRBJ2-7 TRBD2 many TRBV5-1 TGCGCCAGCAGCTTGGATCTAGCGGGGGGCTACGAGCAGTACTTC CASSLDLAGGYEQYF
TRBJ1-1 . many TRBV3-1 TGTGCCAGCAGCCTCCGGAGGTTCACAGAACCTTTCTTT CASSLRRFTEPFF
TRBJ2-7 TRBD2 . TRBV10-3 TGTGCCGTCGGCCCGGGACTAGCATACGAGCAGTACTTC CAVGPGLAYEQYF
TRBJ1-3 . many TRBV11-2 TGTGCCAGCAGCTTAGTAAGGGGAGACTCTGGAAACACCATATATTTT CASSLVRGDSGNTIYF
TRBJ1-5 . many TRBV7-9 TGTGCCAGCAGCTTATCCTTAGGCGCGAATCAGCCCCAGCATTTT CASSLSLGANQPQHF
TRBJ2-7 TRBD1 many TRBV20-1 TGCAGTGCTGAAGTTGGGACAGGGGGCGAGCAGTACTTC CSAEVGTGGEQYF
TRBJ2-2 . many TRBV6-2/TRBV6-3 TGTGCCAGCAGTTACACGCCCCGAGGCACCGGGGAGCTGTTTTTT CASSYTPRGTGELFF
TRBJ1-5 TRBD1 many TRBV2 TGTGCCAGCAGTGAGGAGGACAGGGGGAGGAATCAGCCCCAGCATTTT CASSEEDRGRNQPQHF